The 24 T cell receptor beta chains listed next were all sequenced from one sample in a study of regulatory T cells in long-lasting Graves disease. Sequencing libraries for TCR beta were prepared with iRepertoire HTBI primers and Arm-PCR of CDR3 regions. MiXCR, run by TCRdb on the multiplex PCR reads, gives a single entry per CDR3 protein. The sample gives hundreds of thousands of distinct CDR3 sequences, 15% of which show up once; around a fifth is in the top ten. Time point indicated: newly diagnosed GD, antithyroid drugs for less than 3 months. PBMC-extracted RNA yielded the TCR library. The source material was peripheral blood mononuclear cells (PBMCs), sampled at new diagnosis, from a patient treated with antithyroid drugs. The receptors shown here come from a female donor with Graves disease.

The table lists this clonotype with many counts. The chain recombines TRBV28 with TRBJ2-1; possibly TRBD1 for D (5 bases). The germline V and J ends were trimmed by 4 bases and 7 bases, with 11 bases remaining between them. In germline, CDR1 is MDHEN, CDR2 SYDVKM. This CDR3 is built from 13 residues. The CDR3 loop is CASSSGFGNEQFF. CDR3 bases: TGTGCCAGCAGTTCAGGGTTTGGGAATGAGCAGTTCTTC.

This clonotype has a count of ten or more. The chain employs TRBV7-9 and TRBJ1-2; 8 bases agree with TRBD1. The CDR3 sequence is 18 residues long. Germline loops: CDR1 SEHNR, CDR2 FQNEAQ (reference sequence). The V gene end was trimmed by 7 bases and the J gene end by 3 bases; junction bases not matched to a gene: 19. Here the CDR3 reads CASNNIPPEQGVDYGYTF. The CDR3 DNA reads as TGTGCCAGCAACAATATTCCCCCCGAACAGGGGGTAGACTATGGCTACACCTTC.

In this sample, this clonotype turned up once. The J gene is TRBJ1-6, the V gene TRBV9, with D hard to call. Germline assignment: CDR1 SGDLS and CDR2 YYNGEE. The CDR3 has 16 amino acids. Deletions cut 5 bases from V and 0 bases from J, with 12 bases between. The CDR3 bases are TGTGCCAGCAGACCCGACGGTAGCTCCTATAATTCACCCCTCCACTTT. Its translation: CASRPDGSSYNSPLHF. The complete variable domain, with remaining parts taken from reference TRBV9 and TRBJ1-6, reads DSGVTQTPKHLITATGQRVTLRCSPRSGDLSVYWYQQSLDQGLQFLIQYYNGEERAKGNILERFSAQQFPDLHSELNLSSLELGDSALYFCASRPDGSSYNSPLHFGNGTRLTVT.

The table lists this clonotype with many counts. The gene calls are TRBV12-3 or TRBV12-4 and TRBJ1-2; 8 bases agree with TRBD1. There are 14 residues in the CDR3. V lost 3 bases and J lost 8; bases outside the gene matches: 8. The CDR3 DNA sequence: TGTGCCAGCAGTTTCCAGGGGGCTATAGAGGGCTACACCTTC. Protein: CASSFQGAIEGYTF.

This clonotype was seen at least ten times. The rearrangement uses TRBV28 and TRBJ2-3; perhaps D is TRBD1 or TRBD2 (5 bases each). Germline V lookup: CDR1 MDHEN, CDR2 SYDVKM. The germline V and J ends were trimmed by 2 bases and 6 bases, with 9 bases remaining between them. This CDR3 contains 13 residues. The CDR3 DNA is TGTGCCAGCAGTTTAATCGGGGCTGATACGCAGTATTTT. As protein: CASSLIGADTQYF.

This chain connects TRBV5-4 to TRBJ2-5; tentatively, D is TRBD1 (5 bases). The germline V and J ends were trimmed by 4 bases and 4 bases, with 11 bases remaining between them. Germline CDR1 and CDR2: SGHNT and YYREEE (reference sequence). CDR3 length: 13 amino acids. CDR3 region: CASSQQELETQYF. The CDR3 DNA sequence: TGTGCCAGCAGCCAACAGGAGTTAGAGACCCAGTACTTC.

This clonotype was observed a few times. This sequence joins TRBV13 and TRBJ1-1; D uncertain. Germline V gene lookup returns CDR1 PRHDT and CDR2 FYEKMQ (reference sequence). Trimming cost V 5 bases and J 2 bases, with 9 bases left between them. The CDR3 totals 13 residues. CDR3 region: CASSPPHNTEAFF. The DNA for the CDR3 is TGTGCCAGCAGCCCCCCTCATAACACTGAAGCTTTCTTT.

This clonotype was counted many times. This chain uses TRBV28 with TRBJ2-3; 8 nucleotides line up with TRBD2. Looked up from germline, CDR1 is MDHEN and CDR2 is SYDVKM. The CDR3 runs 18 residues. Trimming at V came to 5 bases and at J to 1 base, leaving 14 bases not matched to a gene. The CDR3 sequence is CASSPLEGSGMCTDTQYF. CDR3 bases: TGTGCCAGCAGTCCCCTTGAGGGTAGCGGGATGTGCACAGATACGCAGTATTTT.

This clonotype was counted between two and nine times. This chain links TRBV7-9 with TRBJ2-1; TRBD2 agrees at 10 bases. J was trimmed by 6 bases and V by 9 bases; bases with no gene match: 5. Germline V CDR1 and CDR2: SEHNR, FQNEAQ (reference sequence). The CDR3 is made up of 13 amino acids. CDR3 bases: TGTGCCAGTAGTCTAGCGGGGGCCAATGAGCAGTTCTTC. Amino acid sequence: CASSLAGANEQFF.

At least ten counts were recorded for this clonotype. The chain is built from TRBV12-3 or TRBV12-4 and TRBJ1-4, with D unclear. CDR3 size: 14 residues. The ends were cut back, 5 bases at V and 14 bases at J, with 21 bases in the middle. For the CDR3, the DNA is TGTGCCAGCAGTCTCGGCCTCACCATGGACGGGCTGTTTTTT. Residues: CASSLGLTMDGLFF.

This clonotype turned up a few times. This rearrangement joins TRBV3-1 to TRBJ2-7; possible D gene TRBD2, 6 bases. This CDR3 has 14 residues. Germline lookup yields CDR1 LGHDT and CDR2 YNNKEL (reference sequence). With 4 bases removed from V and 0 bases from J, the gap between germline ends came to 10 bases. CDR3 protein: CASSPGTHSYEQYF. As DNA, the CDR3 is TGTGCCAGCAGCCCCGGGACTCACTCCTACGAGCAGTACTTC.

The CDR3 loop reads CASPMVQETQYF. The CDR3 DNA reads as TGTGCCAGCCCAATGGTACAAGAGACCCAGTACTTC. The chain employs TRBV19 and TRBJ2-5; no clear D. The CDR3 has 12 residues. Germline CDR1 LNHDA, CDR2 SQIVND (reference sequence). V was shortened by 9 bases and J by 2 bases, with 10 bases between the two germline ends.

This clonotype was counted ten times or more. The V gene is TRBV20-1, the J gene TRBJ2-5; no definite D call. There are 13 residues in the CDR3. Germline V gives CDR1 DFQATT, CDR2 SNEGSKA (reference sequence). Trimming removed 0 bases at V and 3 bases at J, with 8 bases between. DNA for the CDR3: TGCAGTGCTAGAGATCACGAGAAAGAGACCCAGTACTTC. Translating it yields CSARDHEKETQYF.

This clonotype was detected a few times. This chain connects TRBV6-6 to TRBJ1-2; no clear D. Per germline, CDR1 MNHNY and CDR2 SVGAGI (reference sequence). The CDR3 spans 17 residues. The ends were cut back, 0 bases at V and 6 bases at J, with 20 bases in the middle. In nucleotides, the CDR3 is TGTGCCAGCAGTTACTCGATAGAAGGTACCCATTTCGATGGCTACACCTTC. This translates into CASSYSIEGTHFDGYTF.

This clonotype appeared many times. One end of the junction fails to match germline, which may point to a read error. This chain joins TRBV12-3 or TRBV12-4 and TRBJ2-1; D is perhaps TRBD2 (5 bases). The CDR3 contains 12 residues. This chain's CDR3 is CASSFGGNGQFF. As DNA, the CDR3 is TGTGCCAGCAGTTTTGGAGGTAATGGGCAGTTCTTC.

V usage is TRBV20-1 and J usage is TRBJ2-7; weak D call: TRBD2 (5 bases). The CDR3 runs 14 residues. The germline gives CDR1 DFQATT, CDR2 SNEGSKA (reference sequence). V dropped 0 bases and J dropped 2 bases, with 11 bases sitting between them. The CDR3 spells CSARDRGYTYEQYF. The CDR3 nucleotides are TGCAGTGCTAGAGATCGCGGGTATACCTACGAGCAGTACTTC.

This clonotype has at least ten counts. The chain is built from TRBV5-1 and TRBJ2-1; D is uncertain. This CDR3 comprises 11 residues. Trimming cost V 4 bases and J 10 bases, with 9 bases left between them. Germline V gives CDR1 SGHRS, CDR2 YFSETQ. CDR3 DNA sequence: TGCGCCAGCAGCCTGACACGGGAGCAGTTCTTC. It is translated as CASSLTREQFF.

This clonotype has a count of ten or more. V usage is TRBV4-3 and J usage is TRBJ2-1; a weak D match, TRBD1 (7 bases). The CDR3 totals 16 residues. Trimming removed 3 bases from V and 2 bases from J, with 14 bases in between. In germline, CDR1 is LGHNA, CDR2 YSLEER. The CDR3 DNA is TGCGCCAGCAGCCAGGGAGACAGGGAGGCCTACAATGAGCAGTTCTTC. This translates into CASSQGDREAYNEQFF.

This clonotype was picked up many times. The V gene is TRBV27, the J gene TRBJ2-7; 7 bases are a match to TRBD1. Germline-derived CDR1 and CDR2 are MNHEY and SMNVEV (reference sequence). This CDR3 has 14 amino acids. V lost 5 bases, J lost 4 bases, and 8 bases stayed unmatched. This chain's CDR3 is CASSQDRSYYEQYF. Here the CDR3 DNA reads TGTGCCAGCAGTCAGGACAGGTCCTATTACGAGCAGTACTTC.

This clonotype was found many times. This chain joins TRBV5-8 and TRBJ1-1; D unresolved. CDR1 is SGHTS and CDR2 is YDEGEE in the germline V gene. The CDR3 covers 13 residues. V was trimmed by 2 bases and J by 4 bases, leaving 9 bases between them. CDR3 region: CASSFPSGTEAFF. CDR3 in DNA: TGTGCCAGCAGCTTTCCTTCCGGCACTGAAGCTTTCTTT.

This clonotype was counted between two and nine times. This chain joins TRBV30 and TRBJ2-7; the D gene is possibly TRBD1 (5 bases). The CDR3 runs to 12 residues. The V gene lost 7 bases and the J gene lost 2 bases, with 12 bases spanning the gap. Germline values: CDR1 GTSNPN, CDR2 SVGIG (reference sequence). Here the CDR3 reads CAYLTGAYEQYF. In DNA form, the CDR3 reads TGTGCCTACCTAACAGGTGCCTACGAGCAGTACTTC.

V gene TRBV5-6 combines with J gene TRBJ1-2, with 7 bases that match TRBD1. The CDR3 loop spans 14 amino acids. Germline V lookup: CDR1 SGHDT, CDR2 YYEEEE. Trimming removed 0 bases from V and 7 bases from J; junction bases left unmatched: 6. The CDR3 is CASSLGQGRRGYTF. The CDR3 bases are TGTGCCAGCAGCTTGGGACAGGGACGACGTGGCTACACCTTC.

This clonotype occurred a few times. The chain links TRBV12-5 to TRBJ1-2; perhaps TRBD1 as D (5 bases). V was cut by 5 bases and J by 4 bases, with 8 bases left in between. CDR1 and CDR2 from the germline V gene are LGHNT and FRNRAP. The CDR3 is 12 amino acids. CDR3 coding DNA: TGTGCTAGTGGTCATGACAGCTATGGCTACACCTTC. Encoded protein: CASGHDSYGYTF.

This clonotype has only a few counts. This may be a read error: a much more frequent sequence differs by one nucleotide. The CDR3 region has the DNA TGTGCCAGCACTCTAGTCCCCCCGAGGTCCTGCAATGAGCAGTTCTTC. Its translation: CASTLVPPRSCNEQFF. The genes are TRBV5-8 and TRBJ2-1; D not certain. The CDR3 runs to 16 residues. From germline, CDR1 is SGHTS and CDR2 YDEGEE.